The TCR beta chain described here comes from a study of cytomegalovirus exposure and HLA in healthy donors. Study-wide points: After further analysis at a later stage, roughly 16,000 TCR beta sequences were associated with HLA alleles at 0.05 false discovery rate. Researchers had no immune exposure information except CMV serostatus available. Previously analyzed data showed that most TCR beta V segments were productive at a frequency of about 87% or about 30%. When analyzed later, a missense DCLRE1C variant was found to be linked to TCR beta V- and J-gene trimming.

Concerning this clone: The antigen remains undetermined.

Germline lookup yields CDR1 SGHAT and CDR2 FQNNGV. V was pared by 1 base and J by 4 bases, with 0 bases of the junction left unmatched. The CDR3 consists of 14 residues. Researchers ran the PCR with 60 Vbeta and 13 Jbeta primers. TCRdb's table, derived via immunoSEQ multiplex PCR, lists solely in-frame clones and lacks some. Its listing shows roughly 55,000 clones. Sequencing used PBMCs. This TCR came from a woman aged 45-65 years in good health and CMV-seropositive. This rearrangement joins TRBV11-2 to TRBJ2-1; TRBD1 matches 8 bases. For the CDR3, the DNA is TGTGCCAGCAGCTTAGGGACAGGGTACAATGAGCAGTTCTTC. It encodes CASSLGTGYNEQFF.